This TCR beta chain originates from a study of blood T cell repertoires in COVID-19. Libraries were prepared by immunoSEQ multiplex PCR; TCRdb keeps only in-frame clonotypes and omits some of them. The data show around 130,000 clones, with 80% to 85% seen just once and under 20% held by the top ten. Cohort assignment relied on participant-reported clinical history. The TCR comes from a man aged 30 to 45 who had recovered from COVID-19. The sequenced sample was PBMCs or T cells enriched from blood (not recorded which).

The CDR3 sequence: CASSLAGTGADTQYF. The CDR3 nucleotides read TGCGCCAGCAGCTTGGCCGGGACAGGGGCGGATACGCAGTATTTT. The rearrangement links TRBV5-1 to TRBJ2-3, with 10 bases aligning to TRBD1. This CDR3 is 15 amino acids long. V lost 0 bases and J lost 6; bases outside the gene matches: 4. Per the germline V gene, CDR1 is SGHRS and CDR2 is YFSETQ.